The entry below gives a single T cell receptor beta chain sequence along with its context. This CDR3 spans 16 amino acids. The V gene's germline CDR1 is MGHRA and CDR2 YSYEKL. With 4 bases clipped from V and 4 bases from J, the junction kept 11 bases outside the gene matches. Repertoires were generated with immunoSEQ multiplex PCR, while TCRdb's copy carries only in-frame clones and drops some. The top ten hold roughly 0.13% of the sample, which has roughly 2.5 million clones, around nine tenths seen once. This sample is part of a study of shared clonotypes between healthy human individuals. The clonotype originates from a man between 18 and 35 years old in good health. Sequencing used naive CD4+ T cells sorted from blood. The subset was: CD45RA+ positively selected. This chain joins TRBV4-1 and TRBJ2-7; TRBD1 agrees at 9 bases. The CDR3 here is CASSPRTTGGTYEQYF. DNA of the CDR3: TGCGCCAGCAGCCCCCGGACCACAGGGGGCACGTACGAGCAGTACTTC.